This T cell receptor beta chain was found in a study of technical replicates of blood from several donors. About this clone: Other DNA sequences within the sample encode an identical CDR3.

The CDR3 runs to 13 residues. Germline values: CDR1 MGHRA, CDR2 YSYEKL. Between the trimmed V and J ends, which lost 1 base and 4 bases, there was a span of 7 bases. Using immunoSEQ multiplex PCR, the repertoire was profiled, and TCRdb retains in-frame clones only, with some absent. In the table there are just under 60,000 clones, about nine tenths of which are singletons. The sequence derives from a human donor in good health. Some clones in this sample may be carry-over from other donors' samples. The V gene is TRBV4-1, the J gene TRBJ1-2; D possibly corresponds to TRBD1 (5 bases). Sequencing used PBMCs. The DNA of the CDR3 is TGCGCCAGCAGCCAAGCTACAGGCTATGGCTACACCTTC. Translated, it gives CASSQATGYGYTF.